This T cell receptor (beta chain) was captured by sequencing in a study of blood T cell repertoires in COVID-19. Assay: immunoSEQ multiplex PCR; the TCRdb copy retains only in-frame clones and omits some. The sample has over 9,000 clones, around 80% seen once. Germline V gene sequence: CDR1 MNHEY, CDR2 SMNVEV (reference sequence). V was cut by 6 bases and J by 2 bases, with 17 bases left in between. The CDR3 is made up of 15 amino acids. The genes are TRBV27 and TRBJ2-7, with no clear D. The sequence came from a man in his sixties or seventies with active COVID-19. Sequenced sample: peripheral blood. The CDR3 here is CASSLKAPPPYEQYF. In DNA form, the CDR3 reads TGTGCCAGCAGCCTCAAAGCGCCTCCCCCCTACGAGCAGTACTTC.